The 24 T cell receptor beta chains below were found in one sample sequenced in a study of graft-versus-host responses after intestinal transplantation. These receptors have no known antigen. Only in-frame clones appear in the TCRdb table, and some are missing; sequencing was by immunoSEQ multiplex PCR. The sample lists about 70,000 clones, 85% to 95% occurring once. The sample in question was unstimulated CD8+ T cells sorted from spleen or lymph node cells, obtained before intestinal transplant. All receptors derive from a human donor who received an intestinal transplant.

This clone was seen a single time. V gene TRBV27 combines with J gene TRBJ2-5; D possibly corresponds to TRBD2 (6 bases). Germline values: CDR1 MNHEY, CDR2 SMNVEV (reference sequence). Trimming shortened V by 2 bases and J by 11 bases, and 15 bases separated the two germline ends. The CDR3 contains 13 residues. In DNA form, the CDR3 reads TGTGCCAGCAGTTTACTGGACGGGAGTGAGCAGTACTTC. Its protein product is CASSLLDGSEQYF.

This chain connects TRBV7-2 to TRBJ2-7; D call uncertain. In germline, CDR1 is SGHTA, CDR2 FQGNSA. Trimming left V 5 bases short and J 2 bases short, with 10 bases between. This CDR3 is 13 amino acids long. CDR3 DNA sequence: TGTGCCAGCAGCCAGTGGACCCCCTACGAGCAGTACTTC. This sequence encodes CASSQWTPYEQYF. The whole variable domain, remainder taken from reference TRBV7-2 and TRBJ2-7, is GAGVSQSPSNKVTEKGKDVELRCDPISGHTALYWYRQSLGQGLEFLIYFQGNSAPDKSGLPSDRFSAERTGGSVSTLTIQRTQQEDSAVYLCASSQWTPYEQYFGPGTRLTVT.

The CDR3 region has the DNA TGTGCCGGAGACGCCGGGACTATCACAGATACGCAGTATTTT. Its translation is CAGDAGTITDTQYF. This chain connects TRBV30 to TRBJ2-3; 7 positions match TRBD2. Germline V gene data show CDR1 as GTSNPN and CDR2 as SVGIG (reference sequence). The CDR3 has 14 amino acids. J was trimmed by 2 bases and V by 8 bases; bases with no gene match: 10.

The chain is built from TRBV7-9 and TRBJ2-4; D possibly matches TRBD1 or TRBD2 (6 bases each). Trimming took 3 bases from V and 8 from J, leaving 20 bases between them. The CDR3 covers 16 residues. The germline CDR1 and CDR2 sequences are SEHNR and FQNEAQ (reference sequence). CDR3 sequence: CASSFEKGGILDIQYF. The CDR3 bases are TGTGCCAGCAGCTTTGAGAAGGGGGGTATTTTGGACATTCAGTACTTC.

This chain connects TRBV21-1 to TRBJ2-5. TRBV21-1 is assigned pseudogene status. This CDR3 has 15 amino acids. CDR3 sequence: CASSKNGPLMETQYF. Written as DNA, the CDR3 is TGTGCCAGCAGCAAAAACGGGCCCCTAATGGAGACCCAGTACTTC.

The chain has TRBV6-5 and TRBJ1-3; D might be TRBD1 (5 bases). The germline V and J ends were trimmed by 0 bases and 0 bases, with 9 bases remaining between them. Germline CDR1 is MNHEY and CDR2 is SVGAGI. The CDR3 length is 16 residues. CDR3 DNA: TGTGCCAGCAGTTACTCGAGACAGCCCTCTGGAAACACCATATATTTT. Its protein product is CASSYSRQPSGNTIYF.

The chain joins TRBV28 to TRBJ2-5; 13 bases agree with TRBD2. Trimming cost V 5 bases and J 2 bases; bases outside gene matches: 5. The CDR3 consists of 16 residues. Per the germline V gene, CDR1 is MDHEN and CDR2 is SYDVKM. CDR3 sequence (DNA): TGTGCCAGCAGTAAACTAGCGGGAGGGCCACAAGAGACCCAGTACTTC. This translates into CASSKLAGGPQETQYF.

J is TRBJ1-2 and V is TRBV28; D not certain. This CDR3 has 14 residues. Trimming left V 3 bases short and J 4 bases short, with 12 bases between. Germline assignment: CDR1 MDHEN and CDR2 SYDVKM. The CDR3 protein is CASSFFGSSYGYTF. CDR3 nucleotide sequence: TGTGCCAGCAGTTTCTTCGGGTCCTCCTATGGCTACACCTTC.

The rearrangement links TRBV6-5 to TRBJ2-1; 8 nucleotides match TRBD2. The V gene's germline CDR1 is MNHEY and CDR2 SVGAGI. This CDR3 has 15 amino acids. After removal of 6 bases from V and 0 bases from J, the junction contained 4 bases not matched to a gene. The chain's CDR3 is CASSLAGSSYNEQFF. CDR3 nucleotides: TGTGCCAGCAGCTTAGCGGGGAGCTCCTACAATGAGCAGTTCTTC.

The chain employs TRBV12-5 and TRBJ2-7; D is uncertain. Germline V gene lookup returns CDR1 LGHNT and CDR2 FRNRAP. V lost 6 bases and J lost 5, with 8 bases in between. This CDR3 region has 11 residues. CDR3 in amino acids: CASGLLHEQYF. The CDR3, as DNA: TGTGCTAGTGGCCTGCTCCACGAGCAGTACTTC.

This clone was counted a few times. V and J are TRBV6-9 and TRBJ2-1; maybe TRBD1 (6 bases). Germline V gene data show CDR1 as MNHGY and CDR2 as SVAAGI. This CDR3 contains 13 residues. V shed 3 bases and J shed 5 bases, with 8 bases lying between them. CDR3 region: CASSYQGNNEQFF. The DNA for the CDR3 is TGTGCCAGCAGTTACCAGGGGAACAATGAGCAGTTCTTC.

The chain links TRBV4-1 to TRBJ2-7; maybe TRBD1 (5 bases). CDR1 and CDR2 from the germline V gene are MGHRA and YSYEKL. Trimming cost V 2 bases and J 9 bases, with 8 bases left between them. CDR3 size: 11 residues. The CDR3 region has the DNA TGCGCCAGCAGCCAATGGGGCAGGCAGTACTTC. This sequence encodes CASSQWGRQYF.

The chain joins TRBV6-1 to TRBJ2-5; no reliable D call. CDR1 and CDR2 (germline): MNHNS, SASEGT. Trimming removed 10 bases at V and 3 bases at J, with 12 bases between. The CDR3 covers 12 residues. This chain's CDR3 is CATGPLEETQYF. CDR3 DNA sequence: TGTGCCACCGGCCCATTAGAAGAGACCCAGTACTTC.

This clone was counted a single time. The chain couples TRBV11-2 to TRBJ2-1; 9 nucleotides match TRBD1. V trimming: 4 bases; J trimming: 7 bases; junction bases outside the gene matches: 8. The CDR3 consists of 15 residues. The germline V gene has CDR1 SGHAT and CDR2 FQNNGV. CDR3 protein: CASSSPGQGANEQFF. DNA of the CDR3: TGTGCCAGCAGCTCACCGGGACAGGGTGCTAATGAGCAGTTCTTC.

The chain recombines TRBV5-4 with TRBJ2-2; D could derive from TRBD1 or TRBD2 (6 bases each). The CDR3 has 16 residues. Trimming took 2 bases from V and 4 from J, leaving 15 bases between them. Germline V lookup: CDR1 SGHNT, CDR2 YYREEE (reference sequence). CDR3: CASSFGVGGFTGELFF. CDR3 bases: TGTGCCAGCAGCTTTGGCGTGGGGGGCTTCACCGGGGAGCTGTTTTTT. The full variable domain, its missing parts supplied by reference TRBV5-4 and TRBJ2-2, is ETGVTQSPTHLIKTRGQQVTLRCSSQSGHNTVSWYQQALGQGPQFIFQYYREEENGRGNFPPRFSGLQFPNYSSELNVNALELDDSALYLCASSFGVGGFTGELFFGEGSRLTVL.

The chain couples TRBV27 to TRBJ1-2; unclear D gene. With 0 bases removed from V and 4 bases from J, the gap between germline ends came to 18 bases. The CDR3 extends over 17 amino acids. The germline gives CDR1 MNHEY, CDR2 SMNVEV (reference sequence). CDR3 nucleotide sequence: TGTGCCAGCAGTTTATCACCAGTCACGGAGGTCCCCTATGGCTACACCTTC. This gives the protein CASSLSPVTEVPYGYTF.

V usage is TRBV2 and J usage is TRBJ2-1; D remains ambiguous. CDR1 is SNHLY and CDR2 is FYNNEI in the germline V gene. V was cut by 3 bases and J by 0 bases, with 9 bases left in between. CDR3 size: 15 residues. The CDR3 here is CASSDWDSSYNEQFF. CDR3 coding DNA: TGTGCCAGCAGTGACTGGGATAGCTCCTACAATGAGCAGTTCTTC.

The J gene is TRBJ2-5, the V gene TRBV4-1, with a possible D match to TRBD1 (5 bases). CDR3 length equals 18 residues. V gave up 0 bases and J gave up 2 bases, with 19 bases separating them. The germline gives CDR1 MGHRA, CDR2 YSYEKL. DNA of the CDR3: TGCGCCAGCAGCCAAGAGGGGCTAAGGGAAATACTACAAGAGACCCAGTACTTC. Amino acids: CASSQEGLREILQETQYF.

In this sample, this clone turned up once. CDR3: CATSREMVTEAFF. CDR3 in DNA: TGTGCCACCAGCAGAGAAATGGTTACTGAAGCTTTCTTT. The rearrangement links TRBV15 to TRBJ1-1; D is ambiguous. Germline lookup yields CDR1 LNHNV and CDR2 YYDKDF (reference sequence). The V end lost 0 bases, the J end lost 5 bases, and 7 bases lay between the germline ends. This CDR3 is 13 amino acids long.

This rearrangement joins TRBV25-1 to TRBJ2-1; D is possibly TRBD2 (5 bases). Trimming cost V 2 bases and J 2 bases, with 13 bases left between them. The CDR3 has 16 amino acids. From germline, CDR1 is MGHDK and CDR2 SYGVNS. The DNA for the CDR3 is TGTGCCAGCAGTGAAGGTGCGCGGGCACCCTACAATGAGCAGTTCTTC. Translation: CASSEGARAPYNEQFF.

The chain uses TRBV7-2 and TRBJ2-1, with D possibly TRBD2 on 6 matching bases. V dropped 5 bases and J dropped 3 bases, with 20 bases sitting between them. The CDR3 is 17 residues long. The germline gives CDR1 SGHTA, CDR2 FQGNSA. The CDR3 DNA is TGTGCCAGCAGCATTCCTTCCGGGACTTTAAACTACAATGAGCAGTTCTTC. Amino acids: CASSIPSGTLNYNEQFF.

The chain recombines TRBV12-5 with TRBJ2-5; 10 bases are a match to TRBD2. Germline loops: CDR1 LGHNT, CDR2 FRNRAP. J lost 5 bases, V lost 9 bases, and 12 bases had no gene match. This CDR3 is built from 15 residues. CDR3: CASAGTSVKRETQYF. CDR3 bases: TGTGCTAGCGCCGGGACTAGCGTAAAGAGGGAGACCCAGTACTTC.

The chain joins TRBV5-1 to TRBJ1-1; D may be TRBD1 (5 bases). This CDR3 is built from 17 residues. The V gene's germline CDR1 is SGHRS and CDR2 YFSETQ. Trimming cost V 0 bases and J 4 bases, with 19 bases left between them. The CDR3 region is CASSLALGPLTGTEAFF. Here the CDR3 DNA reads TGCGCCAGCAGCTTGGCATTGGGACCACTTACCGGCACTGAAGCTTTCTTT.

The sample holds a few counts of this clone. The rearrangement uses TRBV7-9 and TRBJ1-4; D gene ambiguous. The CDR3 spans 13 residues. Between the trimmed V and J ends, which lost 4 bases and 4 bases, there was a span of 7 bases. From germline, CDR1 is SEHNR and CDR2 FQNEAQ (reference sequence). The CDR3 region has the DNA TGTGCCAGCAGCTCCGGGAGTAATGAAAAACTGTTTTTT. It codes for CASSSGSNEKLFF.